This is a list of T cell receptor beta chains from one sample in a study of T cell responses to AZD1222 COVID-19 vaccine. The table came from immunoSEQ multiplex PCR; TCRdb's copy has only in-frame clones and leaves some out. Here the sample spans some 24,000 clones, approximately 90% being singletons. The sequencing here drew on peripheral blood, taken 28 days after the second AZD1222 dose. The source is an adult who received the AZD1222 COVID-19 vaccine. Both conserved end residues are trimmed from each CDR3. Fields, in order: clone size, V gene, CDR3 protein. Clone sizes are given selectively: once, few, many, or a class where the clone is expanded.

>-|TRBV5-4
ASSLPGTLSYEQY
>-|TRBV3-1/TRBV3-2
ASSQGRLGGAEQY
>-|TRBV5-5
ASSLRLAGLEPQH
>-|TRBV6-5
ASSPGEYGYT
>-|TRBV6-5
ASSEVQGFYGYT
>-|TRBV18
ASSPSGWEAF
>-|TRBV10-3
AMTSAFRGNEQF
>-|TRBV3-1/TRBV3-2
ASSQEAGTSNSPLH
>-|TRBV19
ASTLRQGGAGELF
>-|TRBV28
ASHRAGYGYT
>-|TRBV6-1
ASSEDRAYYGYT
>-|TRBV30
AWSGLNNEKLF
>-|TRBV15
ATSGAGYGYT
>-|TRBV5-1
ASSGGTSGRRTDTQY
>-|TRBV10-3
AISPGQGNYGYT
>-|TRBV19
ASRTTRNYGYT
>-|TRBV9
ASSVGQGADTEAF
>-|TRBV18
ASSLGQNNEKLF
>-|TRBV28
ASSSTGPTGWEKLF
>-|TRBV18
ASSPGGLGNEQY
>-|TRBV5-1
ASSSTNPYDNEQF
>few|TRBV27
ASSFGSGGPPYNEQF
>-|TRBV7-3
ASSWTVKDEQF
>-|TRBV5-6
ASSLASGQPQH
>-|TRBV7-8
ASSVDLGANTRELF
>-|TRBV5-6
ASSQSIVTGGQSNQPQH
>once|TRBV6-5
ASKLLTNSGNTIY
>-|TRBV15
ATSRAAGGKGMNTEAF
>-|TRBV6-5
ASTKGGGNTGELF
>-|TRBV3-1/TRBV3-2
ASSQEAGGLEQF
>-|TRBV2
ASSEVGGRPTGELF
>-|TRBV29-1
SHWSTTDTQY
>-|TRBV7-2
ASRYRQADNSPLH
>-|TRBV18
ASSPTGAEDGYT
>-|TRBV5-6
ASSLARAGSSYEQY
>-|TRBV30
AWSSDSGNTIY
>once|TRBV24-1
ATSSPGANYGYT
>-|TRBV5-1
ASSLEAGRFIQTGAAEEQY
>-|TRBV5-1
ASSTGAGLNTEAF
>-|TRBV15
ATSRDSGGWEKLF
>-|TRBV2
ASTLESILNNSPLH
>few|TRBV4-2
ASSQDPTGTASSPLH
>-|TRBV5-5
ASSHRLAGVYNEQF
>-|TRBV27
ASSLRGEVGTDTQY